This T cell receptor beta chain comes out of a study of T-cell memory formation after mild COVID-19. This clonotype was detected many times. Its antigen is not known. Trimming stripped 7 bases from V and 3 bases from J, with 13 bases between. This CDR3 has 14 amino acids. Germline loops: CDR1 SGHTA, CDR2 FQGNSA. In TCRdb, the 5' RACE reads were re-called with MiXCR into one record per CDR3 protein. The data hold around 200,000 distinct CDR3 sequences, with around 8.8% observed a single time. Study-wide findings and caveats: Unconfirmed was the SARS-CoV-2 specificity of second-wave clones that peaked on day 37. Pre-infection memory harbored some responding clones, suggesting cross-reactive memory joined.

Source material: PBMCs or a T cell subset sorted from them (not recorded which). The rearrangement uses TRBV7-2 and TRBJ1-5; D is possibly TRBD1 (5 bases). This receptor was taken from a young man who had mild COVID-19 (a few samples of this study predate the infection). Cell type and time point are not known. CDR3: CASTPGQSNQPQHF. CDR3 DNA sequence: TGTGCCAGCACTCCGGGGCAGTCCAATCAGCCCCAGCATTTT.